This T cell receptor (beta chain) was recovered during a study of blood T cell repertoires in COVID-19. Study as a whole: PBMCs, B-cell-depleted T cells, or T cells provided the cDNA or gDNA that made up the material.

Profiled with immunoSEQ multiplex PCR; TCRdb holds only in-frame clones, not every one. The table includes tens of thousands of clones, 80% to 90% detected once. V was clipped by 1 base and J by 2 bases, with 8 bases between them. The CDR3 consists of 14 residues. The V gene's germline CDR1 is SGHVS and CDR2 FNYEAQ. Sequences were obtained from peripheral blood. The J gene is TRBJ2-5, the V gene TRBV7-6, with D possibly TRBD1 on 5 matching bases. This TCR was recovered from a woman of 80 years or more with acute or convalescent COVID-19. The CDR3 loop is CASSLGQLQETQYF. In DNA, the CDR3 is TGTGCCAGCAGCTTAGGACAGCTTCAAGAGACCCAGTACTTC.